Below, 9 T cell receptor beta chains from the same sample are listed, as sequenced in a study of cytomegalovirus exposure and HLA in healthy donors. Use of 60 Vbeta and 13 Jbeta primers characterized the PCR. The table came from immunoSEQ multiplex PCR; TCRdb's copy has only in-frame clones and leaves some out. The profile shows 150,000 or so clones, 50% to 75% of them singletons. Sequenced input: PBMCs. Source of these receptors: a woman aged 25 to 39 in good health and CMV-seropositive.

The chain joins TRBV28 to TRBJ2-7, with 8 bases aligning to TRBD1. The CDR3 sequence is 16 residues long. The germline V gene has CDR1 MDHEN and CDR2 SYDVKM. V was clipped by 4 bases and J by 5 bases; unmatched bases: 13. CDR3 in DNA: TGTGCCAGCAGTTCCCCAGGACAGGGATTAATCCACGAGCAGTACTTC. Translation: CASSSPGQGLIHEQYF.

This clone was observed a handful of times. V and J are TRBV29-1 and TRBJ2-7; 9 positions match TRBD1. The V segment lost 1 base and the J segment 2 bases; nucleotides outside the gene matches: 9. The CDR3 is 16 amino acids. The germline gives CDR1 SQVTM, CDR2 ANQGSEA. The CDR3 reads CSVEGVWDRDPYEQYF. CDR3 nucleotide sequence: TGCAGCGTTGAAGGCGTTTGGGACAGGGACCCCTACGAGCAGTACTTC.

V gene TRBV6-5 combines with J gene TRBJ2-5, with a tentative D call TRBD1 (5 bases). The last part of the DNA fits TRBJ2-7 better; the J call may be wrong. Germline assignment: CDR1 MNHEY and CDR2 SVGAGI. This CDR3 has 15 residues. The CDR3 DNA is TGTGCCAGCAGTTACTCTGTGACAGCAGCCTACGAGCAGTACTTC. It translates to CASSYSVTAAYEQYF.

The chain carries TRBV28 and TRBJ1-1; no clear D gene. The V end was cut by 8 bases, the J end by 6 bases, with 16 bases between. CDR3 length: 13 residues. Germline V gene lookup returns CDR1 MDHEN and CDR2 SYDVKM. The CDR3 nucleotides read TGTGCCAGCCGCTCCGGGGTGGGCGCTGAAGCTTTCTTT. Its translation: CASRSGVGAEAFF.

The chain links TRBV5-6 to TRBJ2-7; 8 bases map to TRBD2. V was pared by 3 bases and J by 3 bases, with 5 bases of the junction left unmatched. The germline V gene has CDR1 SGHDT and CDR2 YYEEEE. CDR3 size: 14 residues. CDR3 loop: CASSWGLEGYEQYF. DNA of the CDR3: TGTGCCAGCAGCTGGGGACTAGAAGGCTACGAGCAGTACTTC.

This sequence joins TRBV29-1 and TRBJ1-2; TRBD1 matches 7 bases. The CDR3 runs 11 residues. Germline CDR1 reads SQVTM; CDR2 reads ANQGSEA. Trimming took 2 bases from V and 13 from J; bases not matched to a gene: 7. CDR3 protein: CSVEPDRVRTF. CDR3 DNA sequence: TGCAGCGTTGAACCCGACAGGGTGCGCACCTTC.

The chain recombines TRBV5-6 with TRBJ2-5, with a possible D match to TRBD1 (6 bases). This CDR3 region has 16 residues. Germline CDR1 reads SGHDT; CDR2 reads YYEEEE. The V and J ends lost 0 bases and 1 base respectively, with 13 bases between them. This CDR3 is CASSLGNRDIQETQYF. The CDR3 nucleotides are TGTGCCAGCAGCTTGGGGAACCGGGACATCCAAGAGACCCAGTACTTC. The variable domain in full, with the rest retrieved from reference TRBV5-6 and TRBJ2-5, is DAGVTQSPTHLIKTRGQQVTLRCSPKSGHDTVSWYQQALGQGPQFIFQYYEEEERQRGNFPDRFSGHQFPNYSSELNVNALLLGDSALYLCASSLGNRDIQETQYFGPGTRLLVL.

This clone was found once. The CDR3 reads CASSPPAARGNSPLHF. DNA of the CDR3: TGTGCCAGCTCACCTCCGGCAGCAAGAGGCAATTCACCCCTCCACTTT. This chain links TRBV18 with TRBJ1-6; D is ambiguous. CDR1 and CDR2 from the germline V gene are KGHSH and LQKENI. The CDR3 totals 16 residues. V shed 3 bases and J shed 7 bases, with 16 bases lying between them.

CDR3 sequence (DNA): TGTGCCAGCCGACCCCCGGGACAACATAATTCACCCCTCCACTTT. Translating it yields CASRPPGQHNSPLHF. V and J are TRBV6-6 and TRBJ1-6, with D possibly being TRBD1 (6 bases). V was cut by 8 bases and J by 5 bases, with 16 bases left in between. Germline CDR1 is MNHNY and CDR2 is SVGAGI (reference sequence). The CDR3 consists of 15 residues.